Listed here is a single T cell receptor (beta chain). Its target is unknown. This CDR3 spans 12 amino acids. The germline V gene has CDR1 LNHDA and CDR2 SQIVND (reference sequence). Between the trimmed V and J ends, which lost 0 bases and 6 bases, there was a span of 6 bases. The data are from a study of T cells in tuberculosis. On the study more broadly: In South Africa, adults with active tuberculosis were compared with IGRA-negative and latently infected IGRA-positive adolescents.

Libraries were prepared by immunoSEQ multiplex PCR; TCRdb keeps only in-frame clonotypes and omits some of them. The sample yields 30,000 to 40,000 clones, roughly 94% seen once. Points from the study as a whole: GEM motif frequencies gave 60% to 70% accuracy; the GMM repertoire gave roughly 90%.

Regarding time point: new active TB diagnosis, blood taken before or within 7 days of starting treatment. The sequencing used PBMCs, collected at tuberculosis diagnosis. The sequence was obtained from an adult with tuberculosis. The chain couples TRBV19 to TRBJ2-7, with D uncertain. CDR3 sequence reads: CASSIDRSEQYF. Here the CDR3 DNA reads TGTGCCAGTAGTATAGATCGTTCCGAGCAGTACTTC.